This T cell receptor (beta chain) was observed in a study of molecular identifiers for immune sequencing clone quantification. Study conclusions and caveats: Among one million naive cells, spiked Jurkat TCR RNA from a single cell was reportedly detectable.

CDR3 length: 14 amino acids. V lost 4 bases, J lost 4 bases, and 13 bases lay in between. Germline V gives CDR1 SEHNR, CDR2 FQNEAQ (reference sequence). Previously reported methods and listed TCR primers produced the bulk TCR libraries. TCRdb reprocessed the PCR reads with MiXCR, giving one entry per CDR3 protein. The table records about 35,000 distinct CDR3 sequences, approximately 19% of them present only once. The sample holds many counts of this clonotype. The antigen is unknown. Sorted naive CD8 T cells, roughly 19,000 to 1,100,000, were sequenced from 10%, 30% or 50% RNA. Sorted naive CD8 T cells were those defined as CD8+CD4-CCR7+CD45RA+.

V and J are TRBV7-9 and TRBJ2-5, with D perhaps assigned TRBD1 or TRBD2 (6 bases each). The clonotype was recovered from a human donor in good health. Some libraries in this study had Jurkat cell RNA spiked in. Sequenced input: naive CD8+ T cells from blood, with Jurkat cell RNA spiked in. Subset indicated: FACS-sorted CD8+CD4-CCR7+CD45RA+ naive T cells. The CDR3, as DNA: TGTGCCAGCAGCTCACCGGGGGCTGCAGAGACCCAGTACTTC. Protein product: CASSSPGAAETQYF.